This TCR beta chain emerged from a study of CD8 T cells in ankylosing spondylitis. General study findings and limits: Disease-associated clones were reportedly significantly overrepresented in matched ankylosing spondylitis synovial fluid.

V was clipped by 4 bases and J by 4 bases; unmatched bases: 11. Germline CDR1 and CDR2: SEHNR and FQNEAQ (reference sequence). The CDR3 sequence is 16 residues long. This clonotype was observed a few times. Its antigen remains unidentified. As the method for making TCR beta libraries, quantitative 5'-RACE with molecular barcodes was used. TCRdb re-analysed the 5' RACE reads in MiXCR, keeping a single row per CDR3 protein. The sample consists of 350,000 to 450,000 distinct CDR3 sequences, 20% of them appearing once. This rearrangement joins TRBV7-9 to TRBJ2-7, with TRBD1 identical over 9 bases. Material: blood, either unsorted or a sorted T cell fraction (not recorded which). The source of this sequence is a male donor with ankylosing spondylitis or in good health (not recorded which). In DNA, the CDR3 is TGTGCCAGCAGCTCCCCCCCCCGACAGGGGGGTTACGAGCAGTACTTC. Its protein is CASSSPPRQGGYEQYF.